This entry lists 2 T cell receptor beta chains sequenced from one sample in a study of blood T cell repertoires in COVID-19. Sequencing used immunoSEQ multiplex PCR; TCRdb keeps in-frame clones, though not all of them. The sample lists more than 300,000 clones, approximately 85% occurring once. What was sequenced was peripheral blood. Source of these receptors: a woman aged 45 to 65 with acute or convalescent COVID-19.

The chain combines TRBV5-5 with TRBJ1-1; no reliable D call. The germline V gene encodes CDR1 SGHKS and CDR2 YYEKEE (reference sequence). The CDR3 is made up of 15 amino acids. V was cut by 0 bases and J by 1 base, with 10 bases left in between. The CDR3 spells CASSLASGWNTEAFF. The DNA of the CDR3 is TGTGCCAGCAGCTTGGCGTCGGGGTGGAACACTGAAGCTTTCTTT.

The table lists this clone with a count of one. The chain has TRBV5-4 and TRBJ2-4; D not certain. In germline, CDR1 is SGHNT, CDR2 YYREEE (reference sequence). CDR3 length: 17 residues. Trimming took 0 bases from V and 7 from J, leaving 20 bases between them. The CDR3 reads CASSLAISGTLSNIQYF. The CDR3 coding sequence is TGTGCCAGCAGCTTGGCCATTTCAGGAACCTTAAGCAACATTCAGTACTTC. The complete variable domain, with remaining parts taken from reference TRBV5-4 and TRBJ2-4, reads ETGVTQSPTHLIKTRGQQVTLRCSSQSGHNTVSWYQQALGQGPQFIFQYYREEENGRGNFPPRFSGLQFPNYSSELNVNALELDDSALYLCASSLAISGTLSNIQYFGAGTRLSVL.